The 10 T cell receptor beta chains listed next were all sequenced from one sample in a study of CD8+CD57+ T cells in acquired aplastic anemia. Sequencing was done on patients that had shown CD8+CD57+ cell expansion by flow cytometry. According to the study, genomic DNA was the template for TCR beta VDJ and CDR3 profiling. TCRdb redid the calling of the reads with MiXCR, one entry per CDR3 protein. Among fewer than 80,000 distinct CDR3 sequences listed, roughly two thirds were seen once. The sequencing sample was made of sorted CD4+, CD8+, or CD8+CD57+ T cells (not recorded which) from PBMCs. The receptor source for this set is a human donor with aplastic anemia.

The chain links TRBV11-2 to TRBJ2-2, with 8 nucleotides matching TRBD2. The length of the CDR3 is 16 residues. Per the germline V gene, CDR1 is SGHAT and CDR2 is FQNNGV. J gave up 2 bases and V 3 bases, and 5 bases lay outside the gene matches. The CDR3 region has the DNA TGTGCCAGCAGCTTCCGAGCGGGGGTCAACACCGGGGAGCTGTTTTTT. Protein: CASSFRAGVNTGELFF.

The chain joins TRBV2 to TRBJ2-7; 7 nucleotides line up with TRBD2. In germline, CDR1 is SNHLY, CDR2 FYNNEI. This CDR3 comprises 14 residues. Trimming removed 6 bases from V and 2 bases from J; junction bases left unmatched: 7. The CDR3 DNA follows: TGTGCCAGCAGCCCTAGCGGAATAGCCTACGAGCAGTACTTC. It is translated as CASSPSGIAYEQYF.

J is TRBJ1-1 and V is TRBV7-8; D gene unclear. CDR3 length: 13 amino acids. With 1 base removed from V and 4 bases from J, the gap between germline ends came to 7 bases. The germline V gene encodes CDR1 SGHVS and CDR2 FQNEAQ. CDR3 bases: TGTGCCAGCAGCTTAGAGGTGGGCACTGAAGCTTTCTTT. Protein sequence: CASSLEVGTEAFF.

The chain joins TRBV7-3 to TRBJ2-6, with 7 positions matching TRBD1. The CDR3 is made up of 17 amino acids. Germline lookup yields CDR1 SGHTA and CDR2 FQGTGA. The V gene end was trimmed by 4 bases and the J gene end by 2 bases; junction bases not matched to a gene: 8. The CDR3: CASSSTRQGAGANVLTF. The CDR3 nucleotides read TGTGCCAGCAGCTCAACTCGCCAGGGGGCTGGGGCCAACGTCCTGACTTTC.

This sequence joins TRBV5-1 and TRBJ1-1, with a weak D call TRBD1 (6 bases). CDR3 length: 12 residues. Germline lookup yields CDR1 SGHRS and CDR2 YFSETQ. Between the trimmed V and J ends, which lost 4 bases and 8 bases, there was a span of 12 bases. The CDR3, as DNA: TGCGCCAGCAGCGCTGGGACACCAGAAGCTTTCTTT. Its protein product is CASSAGTPEAFF.

This chain joins TRBV20-1 and TRBJ1-6; D perhaps matches TRBD1 (6 bases). The germline V gene has CDR1 DFQATT and CDR2 SNEGSKA (reference sequence). The CDR3 runs 14 residues. V lost 3 bases and J lost 4, with 10 bases in between. For the CDR3, the DNA is TGCAGTGCTAGGGGTGGACAGTATAATTCACCCCTCCACTTT. Amino acids: CSARGGQYNSPLHF.

This chain uses TRBV19 with TRBJ1-6, with 8 bases aligning to TRBD1. Per germline, CDR1 LNHDA and CDR2 SQIVND (reference sequence). CDR3 length equals 15 residues. The trim removed 4 bases at V and 6 bases at J, leaving 5 bases unmatched. CDR3 bases: TGTGCCAGTAGTACTGGACAGGGTAGTAATTCACCCCTCCACTTT. Its protein is CASSTGQGSNSPLHF.

The V gene is TRBV29-1, the J gene TRBJ2-1, with TRBD1 matching over 9 bases. This CDR3 comprises 15 residues. Germline loops: CDR1 SQVTM, CDR2 ANQGSEA. Trimming removed 5 bases from V and 3 bases from J; junction bases left unmatched: 8. The CDR3 DNA is TGCAGCGTTTTGTCCGGACAGGGGATCTACAATGAGCAGTTCTTC. Translating gives CSVLSGQGIYNEQFF.

For the CDR3, the DNA is TGTGCCATCAGCCAGGGAGTCTACGAGCAGTACTTC. Protein: CAISQGVYEQYF. The chain joins TRBV10-3 to TRBJ2-7; D is possibly TRBD1 or TRBD2 (5 bases each). The CDR3 spans 12 residues. The germline V and J ends were trimmed by 6 bases and 3 bases, with 9 bases remaining between them. CDR1 is ENHRY and CDR2 is SYGVKD in the germline V gene.

This clonotype was found many times. CDR3: CASSYTGELFF. For the CDR3, the DNA is TGTGCCAGCAGTTACACCGGGGAGCTGTTTTTT. The rearrangement uses TRBV27 and TRBJ2-2; D not resolved. The CDR3 length is 11 residues. V lost 4 bases to trimming and J lost 3 bases, with 0 bases between them. Per the germline V gene, CDR1 is MNHEY and CDR2 is SMNVEV (reference sequence).